This T cell receptor (beta chain) was documented in a study of beta chain features in type 1 diabetes. Study information: Sorted cell examination encompassed roughly 110,000,000 cells across all samples.

CD4+ cells of the naive, central memory, regulatory and stem cell-like memory types were sorted via CD45RO/CCR7/CD25/CD127/CD95/CD27. The purity of all sorted populations exceeded 95%. Study results and limitations: The influence of HLA type on TCRB rearrangement stayed undetermined. Researchers report that Type 1 diabetes patients had moderately but significantly shorter TCRB CDR3s across all four CD4+ subsets.

This clone was picked up a small number of times. Antigen specificity is unknown. The whole isolated RNA underwent reverse transcription, so sequencing captured expressed TCRB transcripts. The data were produced by immunoSEQ multiplex PCR, yet TCRdb's version contains in-frame clones alone and is incomplete. The sample carries some 700,000 clones, around 15% recorded once. The CDR3 has 14 amino acids. V was trimmed by 8 bases and J by 1 base, leaving 9 bases between them. Germline CDR1 reads MDHEN; CDR2 reads SYDVKM. The sample comprised naive CD4+ T cells from blood. This clonotype was obtained from a man younger than 30 with type 1 diabetes. This sequence joins TRBV28 and TRBJ2-6; possible D gene TRBD1, 6 bases. The CDR3 DNA sequence: TGTGCCAGCGTTACAGGGTCTGGGGCCAACGTCCTGACTTTC. Encoded protein: CASVTGSGANVLTF.